A selection of T cell receptor beta chains follows, all from one sample in a study of OX40 agonist ivuxolimab in advanced cancers. TCRdb's copy holds only in-frame clones and misses some; the assay was immunoSEQ multiplex PCR. The table shows approximately 49,000 clones, with around 84% occurring only once. The material sequenced was CD4+ or CD8+ T cells sorted from blood, taken in a trial of the OX40 agonist ivuxolimab. The receptors stem from an adult with an advanced solid tumor such as melanoma, head and neck, liver or kidney cancer. CDR3s include the opening cysteine and the closing phenylalanine or tryptophan. Fields, in order: clone size, D gene, CDR3 length, J gene, V gene, CDR3 DNA, CDR3 protein. The D gene is left open where the match is weak. Not all rows give a size; the values are once, few, many and, for expanded clones, a class.

NA	TRBD1	15	TRBJ2-5	TRBV6-6	TGTGCCAGCAGTTACTTGCCTGACAGGGTAGAGACCCAGTACTTC	CASSYLPDRVETQYF
NA	NA	15	TRBJ1-6	TRBV7-9	TGTGCCAGCAGCGCGAGGCGGGGGATTAATTCACCCCTCCACTTT	CASSARRGINSPLHF
NA	NA	16	TRBJ1-5	TRBV5-5	TGTGCCAGCAGCTTGTCAAGGGGGTCATCCAATCAGCCCCAGCATTTT	CASSLSRGSSNQPQHF
once	NA	14	TRBJ2-3	TRBV9	TGTGCCAGCAGCGGCCTAGCTTACACAGATACGCAGTATTTT	CASSGLAYTDTQYF
once	NA	12	TRBJ1-5	TRBV19	TGTGCCAGTAGTATAGAACCGGGGCCCCAGCATTTT	CASSIEPGPQHF
NA	NA	12	TRBJ1-2	TRBV30	TGTGCCTGCTCGGCGGGAAACTATGGCTACACCTTC	CACSAGNYGYTF
NA	NA	16	TRBJ1-4	TRBV9	TGTGCCAGCAGCGTAGCCGTTTTACCAACTAATGAAAAACTGTTTTTT	CASSVAVLPTNEKLFF
NA	NA	12	TRBJ2-3	TRBV30	TGTGCCTGGTCCCCTCAATCAGATACGCAGTATTTT	CAWSPQSDTQYF
NA	TRBD1	13	TRBJ1-2	TRBV9	TGTGCCAGCAGGGACAGGGGCCTCTATGGCTACACCTTC	CASRDRGLYGYTF
NA	TRBD1	15	TRBJ1-1	TRBV7-9	TGTGCCAGCAGCTCGGGACAGATCCCGAACACTGAAGCTTTCTTT	CASSSGQIPNTEAFF
NA	TRBD1	16	TRBJ1-2	TRBV18	TGTGCCAGCTCACCACCGGGGACAGGGAACTTTGATGGCTACACCTTC	CASSPPGTGNFDGYTF
NA	TRBD1	12	TRBJ2-7	TRBV29-1	TGCAGCGCAGGGACAGGGGGCGACGAGCAGTACTTC	CSAGTGGDEQYF
NA	NA	15	TRBJ2-5	TRBV5-1	TGCGCCAGCAGCACCGGGGGGCAGGGCCAAGAGACCCAGTACTTC	CASSTGGQGQETQYF
NA	NA	15	TRBJ2-7	TRBV7-6	TGTGCCAGCAGCTTCGGCAGCGCCGACCCCTACGAGCAGTACTTC	CASSFGSADPYEQYF
NA	TRBD2	16	TRBJ2-5	TRBV5-1	TGCGCCAGCAGCTTCGATTTAGCGGGGGCGGGGGAGACCCAGTACTTC	CASSFDLAGAGETQYF
NA	TRBD1	16	TRBJ2-5	TRBV18	TGTGCCAGCTCACGAAATTCACAGGGGGCCGGGGAGACCCAGTACTTC	CASSRNSQGAGETQYF
few	NA	15	TRBJ2-7	TRBV2	TGTGCCAGCAGGGCCGGGACCCAACTCACCTACGAGCAGTACTTC	CASRAGTQLTYEQYF
NA	TRBD1	14	TRBJ1-2	TRBV4-3	TGCGCCAGCGCCCGGGACAGGGTTAATTTCGGCTACACCTTC	CASARDRVNFGYTF
NA	TRBD1	14	TRBJ2-7	TRBV15	TGTGCCACCAGCAGGGACAGGGCCTCCTACGAGCAGTACTTC	CATSRDRASYEQYF
NA	NA	11	TRBJ2-5	TRBV6-5	TGTGCCAGCAGTAGGGGGGAGACCCAGTACTTC	CASSRGETQYF
once	TRBD2	16	TRBJ2-5	TRBV27	TGTGCCAGCAGTCACGACCTCGCAGGGAGGGTGAAGACCCAGTACTTC	CASSHDLAGRVKTQYF
NA	NA	15	TRBJ2-5	TRBV18	TGTGCCAGCTCACCTATTTACGACGGAAAAGAGACCCAGTACTTC	CASSPIYDGKETQYF
NA	NA	14	TRBJ2-5	TRBV23-1	TGCGCCAGCACCCACAGGGTTTTCAGAGAGACCCAGTACTTC	CASTHRVFRETQYF
NA	NA	16	TRBJ1-3	TRBV7-2	TGTGCCAGCAGCTCGGCCGGGACGGCCACGGGAAACACCATATATTTT	CASSSAGTATGNTIYF
few	NA	11	TRBJ1-4	TRBV20-1	TGCAGTGTAATTGCTAATGAAAAACTGTTTTTT	CSVIANEKLFF
NA	TRBD2	14	TRBJ2-3	TRBV7-2	TGTGCCAGCAGCCAGACTAGCGCCACAGATACGCAGTATTTT	CASSQTSATDTQYF
NA	NA	13	TRBJ1-2	TRBV28	TGTGCCAGCAGATCCGGGTTAGGCTATGGCTACACCTTC	CASRSGLGYGYTF
NA	TRBD1	15	TRBJ2-3	TRBV11-3	TGTGCCAGCAGCATCAGACAGGGGGCCACAGATACGCAGTATTTT	CASSIRQGATDTQYF
NA	NA	13	TRBJ2-7	TRBV4-1	TGCGCCAGCAGCCCCGACGGTTCGGGGGAGCAGTACTTC	CASSPDGSGEQYF
NA	NA	16	TRBJ2-1	TRBV9	TGTGCCAGCAGCCCCCGGACCTTAAGCTCCTACAATGAGCAGTTCTTC	CASSPRTLSSYNEQFF
NA	NA	17	TRBJ2-5	TRBV4-2	TGTGCCAGCAGCCAAGATTCTTCCTGGGGTTGGGGAGAGACCCAGTACTTC	CASSQDSSWGWGETQYF
NA	NA	14	TRBJ2-3	TRBV4-3	TGCGCCAGCAGCCCAGACCTATCCACAGATACGCAGTATTTT	CASSPDLSTDTQYF
NA	NA	16	TRBJ2-2	TRBV4-3	TGCGCCAGCAGCCACGAGGGTAGCGGCTACACCGGGGAGCTGTTTTTT	CASSHEGSGYTGELFF
NA	NA	15	TRBJ2-2	TRBV9	TGTGCCAGCAGCGTAGTCGGGGAGCACACCGGGGAGCTGTTTTTT	CASSVVGEHTGELFF
NA	TRBD2	13	TRBJ2-1	TRBV7-9	TGTGCCAGCAGCCGGGGGACTAGCAATGAGCAGTTCTTC	CASSRGTSNEQFF
NA	NA	15	TRBJ2-7	TRBV19	TGTGCCAGTAGTATAGTCTCCCGAGGGGCCTACGAGCAGTACTTC	CASSIVSRGAYEQYF